The clone carrying this T cell receptor (beta chain) showed up many times. The sample belongs to a study of T cells in Graves' hyperthyroidism and ophthalmopathy. Trimming cost V 4 bases and J 3 bases, with 13 bases left between them. This CDR3 has 13 residues. Germline loops: CDR1 DFQATT, CDR2 SNEGSKA (reference sequence). Researchers took RNA transcripts and amplified the TCR beta CDR3 regions from them. Initially, a first-round RT-PCR of the TCR CDR3 employed the HTBI primer set. TCRdb independently ran MiXCR on the multiplex PCR reads; one entry per CDR3 protein. The sample includes 360,000 or so distinct CDR3 sequences, 15% to 20% of them seen just once. Around 10 ml fresh peripheral blood yielded the PBMCs.

The V call is TRBV20-1, the J call TRBJ2-7, with a tentative D call TRBD1 (5 bases). The sequence came from a woman in her thirties or forties with Graves' ophthalmopathy. Sequenced: blood. The CDR3, as DNA: TGCAGTGCTACAGGGTTATTTGACTACGAGCAGTACTTC. It yields the protein CSATGLFDYEQYF.